One and the same sample provided the 7 T cell receptor beta chains below, sequenced in a study of beta chain features in type 1 diabetes (dated by TCRdb to 2017 to 2018). The library came from the immunoSEQ multiplex PCR assay. All of the isolated RNA was reverse transcribed with the High Capacity cDNA Reverse Transcription Kit, so expressed TCRB transcripts were sequenced. The immuneACCESS repertoire file appears here via TCRdb, limited to in-frame rearrangements. These files lack a portion of the clones; in checked studies, under half of the deficit traces to unresolved V genes, and the cause of the others is not known. The sample yields nearly 250,000 clones; 13% to 15% were counted once. The ten largest clones take up about 0.027% of the sample. Material: naive CD4+ T cells from blood. Sample cell subset or site, as interpreted from the label and publication: true naive CD4+ T cells. The receptors come from a middle-aged woman in good health.

This clone was picked up a small number of times. The chain couples TRBV27 to TRBJ1-5, with 7 bases aligning to TRBD1. The CDR3 covers 16 residues. In germline, CDR1 is MNHEY, CDR2 SMNVEV (reference sequence). Trimming took 6 bases from V and 0 from J; bases not matched to a gene: 8. Here the CDR3 reads CASRSLSGGSNQPQHF. The CDR3 DNA reads as TGTGCCAGCAGGTCTCTGTCAGGGGGTAGCAATCAGCCCCAGCATTTT.

V usage is TRBV6-1 and J usage is TRBJ2-3, with 10 bases that match TRBD2. J lost 4 bases, V lost 4 bases, and 2 bases had no gene match. The V gene's germline CDR1 is MNHNS and CDR2 SASEGT. The CDR3 totals 14 residues. The CDR3 region is CASSASGGADTQYF. CDR3 nucleotides: TGTGCCAGCAGTGCGAGCGGGGGGGCAGATACGCAGTATTTT.

This clone was counted between two and nine times. The J gene is TRBJ2-7, the V gene TRBV7-9; maybe TRBD1 (6 bases). Trimming stripped 9 bases from V and 2 bases from J, with 11 bases between. The CDR3 spans 12 residues. Per germline, CDR1 SEHNR and CDR2 FQNEAQ (reference sequence). Here the CDR3 DNA reads TGTGCCAGTAATACAGGGACCTACGAGCAGTACTTC. Translated: CASNTGTYEQYF.

This clone was seen only once. The chain employs TRBV25-1 and TRBJ1-2; tentatively, D is TRBD1 (5 bases). V lost 2 bases and J lost 3, with 13 bases in between. Germline-derived CDR1 and CDR2 are MGHDK and SYGVNS. The CDR3 loop spans 15 amino acids. CDR3 sequence reads: CASSEGSGAYYGYTF. CDR3 sequence (DNA): TGTGCCAGCAGTGAAGGCAGCGGGGCGTACTATGGCTACACCTTC.

The chain carries TRBV9 and TRBJ2-3; 8 positions match TRBD2. There are 16 residues in the CDR3. Trimming at V came to 3 bases and at J to 5 bases, leaving 11 bases not matched to a gene. The germline V gene has CDR1 SGDLS and CDR2 YYNGEE. The CDR3 DNA reads TGTGCCAGCAGCGCCCGCGGGGGGCCCACCGGAGATACGCAGTATTTT. Translation: CASSARGGPTGDTQYF.

The chain combines TRBV5-1 with TRBJ2-5; a possible D gene is TRBD2 (5 bases). V shed 2 bases and J shed 5 bases, with 7 bases lying between them. Germline lookup yields CDR1 SGHRS and CDR2 YFSETQ. The CDR3 loop spans 12 amino acids. CDR3 coding DNA: TGCGCCAGCAGCTTTTCTAGCGAGACCCAGTACTTC. It translates to CASSFSSETQYF.

With regard to this clone: Other DNA variants within this sample encode the same CDR3. This chain uses TRBV6-5 with TRBJ1-2, with 11 bases that match TRBD1. CDR3 length: 15 amino acids. From germline, CDR1 is MNHEY and CDR2 SVGAGI. V lost 0 bases to trimming and J lost 5 bases; unmatched junction nucleotides: 2. CDR3 in amino acids: CASSYSGQGVYGYTF. Here the CDR3 DNA reads TGTGCCAGCAGTTACTCGGGACAGGGGGTTTATGGCTACACCTTC.